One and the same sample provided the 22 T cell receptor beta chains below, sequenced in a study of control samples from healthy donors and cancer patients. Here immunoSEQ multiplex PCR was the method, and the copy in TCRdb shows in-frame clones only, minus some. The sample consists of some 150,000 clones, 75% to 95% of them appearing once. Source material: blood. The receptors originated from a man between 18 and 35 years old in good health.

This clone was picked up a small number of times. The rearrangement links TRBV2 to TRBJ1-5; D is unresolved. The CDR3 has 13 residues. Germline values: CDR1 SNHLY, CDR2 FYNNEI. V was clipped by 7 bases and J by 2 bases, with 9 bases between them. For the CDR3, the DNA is TGTGCCAGCACGTGGCAGCGCAATCAGCCCCAGCATTTT. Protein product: CASTWQRNQPQHF. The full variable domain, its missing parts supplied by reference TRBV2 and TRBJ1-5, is EPEVTQTPSHQVTQMGQEVILRCVPISNHLYFYWYRQILGQKVEFLVSFYNNEISEKSEIFDDQFSVERPDGSNFTLKIRSTKLEDSAMYFCASTWQRNQPQHFGDGTRLSIL.

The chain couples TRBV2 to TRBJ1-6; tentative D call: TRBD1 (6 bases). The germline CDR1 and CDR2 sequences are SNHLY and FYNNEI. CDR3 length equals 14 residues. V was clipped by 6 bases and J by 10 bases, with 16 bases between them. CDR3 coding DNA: TGTGCCAGCAGCCCCGGGACATTGGGCTCACCCCTCCACTTT. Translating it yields CASSPGTLGSPLHF.

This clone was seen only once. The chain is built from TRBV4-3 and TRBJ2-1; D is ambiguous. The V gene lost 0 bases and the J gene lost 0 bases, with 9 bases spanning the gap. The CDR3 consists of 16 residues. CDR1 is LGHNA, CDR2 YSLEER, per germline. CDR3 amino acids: CASSQDGTDSYNEQFF. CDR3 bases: TGCGCCAGCAGCCAAGATGGAACGGACTCCTACAATGAGCAGTTCTTC.

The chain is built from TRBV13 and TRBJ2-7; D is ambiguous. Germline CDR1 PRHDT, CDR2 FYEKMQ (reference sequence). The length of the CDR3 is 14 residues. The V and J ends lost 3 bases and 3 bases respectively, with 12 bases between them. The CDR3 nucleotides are TGTGCCAGCAGCTTGTCCCCGGCAGTCTACGAGCAGTACTTC. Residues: CASSLSPAVYEQYF.

The CDR3 DNA sequence: TGTGCCAGCAGCTCGCCCGGGGTAGTCCACCAAGAGACCCAGTACTTC. This sequence encodes CASSSPGVVHQETQYF. This chain joins TRBV5-6 and TRBJ2-5, with TRBD2 as a possible D gene (5 bases). Germline values: CDR1 SGHDT, CDR2 YYEEEE. V lost 3 bases and J 0 bases, leaving 15 bases between the germline ends. This CDR3 region has 16 residues.

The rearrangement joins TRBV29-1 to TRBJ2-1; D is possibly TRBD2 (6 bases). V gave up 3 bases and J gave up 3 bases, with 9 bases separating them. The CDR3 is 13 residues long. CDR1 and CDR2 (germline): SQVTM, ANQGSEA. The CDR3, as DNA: TGCAGCGTTGAGGGGGGTTACTACAATGAGCAGTTCTTC. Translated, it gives CSVEGGYYNEQFF.

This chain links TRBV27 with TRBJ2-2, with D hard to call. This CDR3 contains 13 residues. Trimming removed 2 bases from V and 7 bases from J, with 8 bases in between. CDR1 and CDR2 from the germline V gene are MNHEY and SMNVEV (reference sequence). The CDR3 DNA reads TGTGCCAGCAGTTTAGGGCGGAACGGGGAGCTGTTTTTT. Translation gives CASSLGRNGELFF.

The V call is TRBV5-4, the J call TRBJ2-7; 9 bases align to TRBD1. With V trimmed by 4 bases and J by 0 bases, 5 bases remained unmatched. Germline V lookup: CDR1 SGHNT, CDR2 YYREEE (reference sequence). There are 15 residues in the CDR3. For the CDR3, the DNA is TGTGCCAGCAGCCCAGGGACAGGGAGCTCCTACGAGCAGTACTTC. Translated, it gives CASSPGTGSSYEQYF.

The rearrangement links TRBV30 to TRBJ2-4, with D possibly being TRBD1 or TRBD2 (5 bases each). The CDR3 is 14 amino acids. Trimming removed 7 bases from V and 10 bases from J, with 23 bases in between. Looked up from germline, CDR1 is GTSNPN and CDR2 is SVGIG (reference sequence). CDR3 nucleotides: TGTGCCTCCAGAGGGACGGGACGGCCGGCAATTCAGTACTTC. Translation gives CASRGTGRPAIQYF.

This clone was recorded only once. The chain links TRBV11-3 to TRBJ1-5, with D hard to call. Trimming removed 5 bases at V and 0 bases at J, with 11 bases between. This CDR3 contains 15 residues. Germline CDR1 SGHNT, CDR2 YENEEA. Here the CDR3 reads CASSPRTLSNQPQHF. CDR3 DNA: TGTGCCAGCAGCCCCCGGACCCTTAGCAATCAGCCCCAGCATTTT.

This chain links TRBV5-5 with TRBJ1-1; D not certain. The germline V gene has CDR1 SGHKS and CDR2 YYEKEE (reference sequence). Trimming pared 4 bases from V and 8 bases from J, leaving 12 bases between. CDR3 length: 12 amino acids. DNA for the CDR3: TGTGCCAGCAGCCTCCGCACAGAGGAAGCTTTCTTT. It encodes CASSLRTEEAFF.

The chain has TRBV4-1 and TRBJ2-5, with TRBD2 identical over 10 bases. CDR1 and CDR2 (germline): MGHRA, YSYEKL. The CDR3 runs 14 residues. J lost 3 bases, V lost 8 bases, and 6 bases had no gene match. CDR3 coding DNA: TGCGCCAGCCAAGCAACTAGCGGGGAAGAGACCCAGTACTTC. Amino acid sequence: CASQATSGEETQYF.

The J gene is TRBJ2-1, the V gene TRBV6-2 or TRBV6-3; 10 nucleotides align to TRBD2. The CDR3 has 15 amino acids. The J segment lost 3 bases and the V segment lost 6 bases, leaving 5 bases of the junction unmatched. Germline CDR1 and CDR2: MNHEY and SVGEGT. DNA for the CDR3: TGTGCCAGCAGCGCCGGGACTAGCGACTACAATGAGCAGTTCTTC. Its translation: CASSAGTSDYNEQFF.

The CDR3 DNA sequence: TGTGCCAGCAGTTACAGGGGCGGAGGAGTCACAGATACGCAGTATTTT. Protein sequence: CASSYRGGGVTDTQYF. The J gene is TRBJ2-3, the V gene TRBV6-5; the D call may be TRBD1 or TRBD2 (5 bases each). Trimming removed 2 bases at V and 2 bases at J, with 14 bases between. Germline V lookup: CDR1 MNHEY, CDR2 SVGAGI. The CDR3 loop spans 16 amino acids.

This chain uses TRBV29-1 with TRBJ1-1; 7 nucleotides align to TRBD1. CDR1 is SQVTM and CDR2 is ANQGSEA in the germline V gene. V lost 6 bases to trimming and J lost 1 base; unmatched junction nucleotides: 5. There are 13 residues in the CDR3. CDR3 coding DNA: TGCAGCGTAGCCCAGGGGGGGAACACTGAAGCTTTCTTT. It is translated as CSVAQGGNTEAFF.

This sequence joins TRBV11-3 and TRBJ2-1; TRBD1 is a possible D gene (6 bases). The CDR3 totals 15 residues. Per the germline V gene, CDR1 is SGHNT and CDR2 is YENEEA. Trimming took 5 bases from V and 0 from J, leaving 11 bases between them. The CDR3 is CASSQGHNSYNEQFF. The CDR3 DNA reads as TGTGCCAGCAGCCAGGGACACAACTCCTACAATGAGCAGTTCTTC. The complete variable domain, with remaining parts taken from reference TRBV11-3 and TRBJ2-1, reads EAGVVQSPRYKIIEKKQPVAFWCNPISGHNTLYWYLQNLGQGPELLIRYENEEAVDDSQLPKDRFSAERLKGVDSTLKIQPAELGDSAVYLCASSQGHNSYNEQFFGPGTRLTVL.

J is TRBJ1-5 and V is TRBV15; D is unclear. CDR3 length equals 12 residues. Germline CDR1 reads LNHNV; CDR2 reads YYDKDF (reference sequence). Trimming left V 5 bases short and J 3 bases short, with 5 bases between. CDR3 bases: TGTGCCACCAGCCTTGACAATCAGCCCCAGCATTTT. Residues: CATSLDNQPQHF.

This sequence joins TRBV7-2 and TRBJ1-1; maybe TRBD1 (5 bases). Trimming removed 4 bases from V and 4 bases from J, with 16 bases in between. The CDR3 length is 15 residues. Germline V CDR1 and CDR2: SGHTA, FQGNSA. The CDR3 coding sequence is TGTGCCAGCAGCTCCATATTCGGGGGAGCCACTGAAGCTTTCTTT. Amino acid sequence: CASSSIFGGATEAFF.

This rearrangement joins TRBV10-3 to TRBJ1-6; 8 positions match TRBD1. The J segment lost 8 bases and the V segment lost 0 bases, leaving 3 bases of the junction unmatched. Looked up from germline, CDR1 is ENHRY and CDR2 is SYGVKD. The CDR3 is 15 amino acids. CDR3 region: CAISESDRVDSPLHF. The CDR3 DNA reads TGTGCCATCAGTGAGTCGGACAGGGTTGATTCACCCCTCCACTTT.

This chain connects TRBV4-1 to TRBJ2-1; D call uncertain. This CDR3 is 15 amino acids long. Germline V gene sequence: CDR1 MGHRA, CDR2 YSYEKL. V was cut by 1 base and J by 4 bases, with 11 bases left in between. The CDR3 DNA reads TGCGCCAGCAGCCAAGGGATAGGGCTTTACAATGAGCAGTTCTTC. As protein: CASSQGIGLYNEQFF.

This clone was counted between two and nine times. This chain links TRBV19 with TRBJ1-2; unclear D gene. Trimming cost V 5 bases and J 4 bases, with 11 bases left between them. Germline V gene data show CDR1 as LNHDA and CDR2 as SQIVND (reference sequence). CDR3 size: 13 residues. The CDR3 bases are TGTGCCAGTAGTCCGCCACAGCGCTATGGCTACACCTTC. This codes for CASSPPQRYGYTF.

The CDR3 bases are TGTGCCAGCACACAGGGGACGATGTCCTACGAGCAGTACTTC. Encoded protein: CASTQGTMSYEQYF. J is TRBJ2-7 and V is TRBV7-9; the match to TRBD1 covers 7 bases. With 7 bases clipped from V and 1 base from J, the junction kept 7 bases outside the gene matches. The CDR3 runs to 14 residues. Germline CDR1 reads SEHNR; CDR2 reads FQNEAQ (reference sequence).